This TCR beta chain was sequenced for a study of post-analysis software for immune sequencing data. Study summary: The disease courses spanned relapsing-remitting, secondary progressive and progressive-relapsing forms of multiple sclerosis.

cDNA libraries for TCR beta contained unique molecular identifiers. In TCRdb, the PCR reads were re-called with MiXCR into one record per CDR3 protein. This sample has over 250,000 distinct CDR3 sequences, with about 38% found just once. Study-level points and caveats: Compared with controls, patients showed significantly lower normalized Chao1 diversity. About five TRBV segments, including TRBV5-6, TRBV5-1 and TRBV20-1, were more frequent in patients than controls. Batch-mates among the samples co-clustered strongly by F measure.

The CDR3 has 13 residues. Trimming stripped 6 bases from V and 5 bases from J, with 13 bases between. Remarks on this clonotype: Its target is unknown.

Material: blood. The chain joins TRBV12-3 or TRBV12-4 to TRBJ1-1; no definite D call. The TCR sequence derives from a girl between 10 and 17 years old with multiple sclerosis. CDR3 loop: CASSDGPSTEAFF. The CDR3 bases are TGTGCCAGCAGCGACGGACCTAGTACTGAAGCTTTCTTT.